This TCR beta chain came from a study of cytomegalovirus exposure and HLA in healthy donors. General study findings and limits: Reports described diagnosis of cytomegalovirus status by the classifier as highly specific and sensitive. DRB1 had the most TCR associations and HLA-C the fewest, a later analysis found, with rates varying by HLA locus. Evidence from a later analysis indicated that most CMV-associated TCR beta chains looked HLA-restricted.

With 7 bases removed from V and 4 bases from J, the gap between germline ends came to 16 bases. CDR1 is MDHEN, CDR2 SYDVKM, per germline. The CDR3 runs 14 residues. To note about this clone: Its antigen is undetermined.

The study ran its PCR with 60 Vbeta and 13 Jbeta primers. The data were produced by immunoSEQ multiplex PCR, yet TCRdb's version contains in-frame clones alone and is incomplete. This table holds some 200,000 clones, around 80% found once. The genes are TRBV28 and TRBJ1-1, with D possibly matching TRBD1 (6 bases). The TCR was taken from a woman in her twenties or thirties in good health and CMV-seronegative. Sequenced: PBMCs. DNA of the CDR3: TGTGCCAGCAAAACAGGGAATAGTATCACTGAAGCTTTCTTT. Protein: CASKTGNSITEAFF.